These T cell receptor beta chains were read from a single sample in a study of beta chain features in type 1 diabetes. The table came from immunoSEQ multiplex PCR; TCRdb's copy has only in-frame clones and leaves some out. The data contain under 300,000 clones, around 22% of them singletons. What was sequenced was naive CD4+ T cells from blood. The receptor source for this set is a woman aged 25 to 39 with type 1 diabetes. Each CDR3 is given with its conserved first and last residue. D genes are given only for firm matches. Size tells how often a clone was seen (once, few, many) or the class of an expanded clone, and some rows leave it out.

D	size	V	J	CDR3	DNA
-	-	TRBV18	TRBJ1-4	CASSPGLGEKLFF	TGTGCCAGCTCACCAGGGTTGGGCGAAAAACTGTTTTTT
-	-	TRBV9	TRBJ2-1	CASSVRDTGWFNEQFF	TGTGCCAGCAGCGTAAGGGACACAGGGTGGTTCAATGAGCAGTTCTTC
-	few	TRBV5-1	TRBJ2-7	CASSLESVSYEQYF	TGCGCCAGCAGCTTGGAGTCAGTCTCCTACGAGCAGTACTTC
-	few	TRBV19	TRBJ1-1	CASSIGALEGPTEAFF	TGTGCCAGTAGTATAGGGGCGCTCGAGGGCCCCACTGAAGCTTTCTTT
-	-	TRBV18	TRBJ1-2	CASSPGQGGRDGYTF	TGTGCCAGCTCACCTGGGCAGGGAGGTCGAGATGGCTACACCTTC
-	few	TRBV23-1	TRBJ2-5	CASSQPDTWQYF	TGCGCCAGCAGTCAACCGGACACATGGCAGTACTTC
TRBD2	-	TRBV18	TRBJ2-1	CASSASGGYNEQFF	TGTGCCAGCTCAGCAAGCGGGGGATATAATGAGCAGTTCTTC
-	-	TRBV18	TRBJ2-2	CASSPRNRNTGELFF	TGTGCCAGCTCCCCAAGGAACAGGAACACCGGGGAGCTGTTTTTT
-	few	TRBV9	TRBJ2-7	CASSAGTSWEQYF	TGTGCCAGCAGCGCCGGGACATCTTGGGAGCAGTACTTC
TRBD1	-	TRBV9	TRBJ1-4	CASSVGAAGGYEKLFF	TGTGCCAGCAGCGTAGGGGCGGCAGGGGGATATGAAAAACTGTTTTTT
TRBD2	few	TRBV30	TRBJ2-5	CAWSASGSRETQYF	TGTGCCTGGAGTGCTAGCGGGAGCAGGGAGACCCAGTACTTC
TRBD2	-	TRBV10-3	TRBJ2-2	CAISDGTSGKTGELFF	TGTGCCATCAGTGACGGGACTAGCGGAAAAACCGGGGAGCTGTTTTTT
-	-	TRBV21-1	TRBJ2-5	CASSKEGDFTDIQETQYF	TGTGCCAGCAGCAAAGAGGGAGACTTCACCGATATCCAAGAGACCCAGTACTTC
TRBD2	-	TRBV6-6	TRBJ2-1	CASSYGLAGGNEQFF	TGTGCCAGCAGTTATGGACTAGCGGGAGGGAATGAGCAGTTCTTC
TRBD1	few	TRBV11-2	TRBJ2-7	CASSFVSGQGAPGEQYF	TGTGCCAGCAGCTTCGTCAGTGGACAGGGGGCACCGGGCGAGCAGTACTTC
TRBD1	few	TRBV7-9	TRBJ1-2	CASSAGTGNYGYTF	TGTGCCAGCAGCGCCGGGACAGGGAACTATGGCTACACCTTC
-	-	TRBV29-1	TRBJ1-1	CSVDSAPGTEAFF	TGCAGCGTTGATTCGGCCCCGGGGACTGAAGCTTTCTTT
TRBD1	-	TRBV5-1	TRBJ1-2	CASSGGDRNYGYTF	TGCGCCAGCAGCGGCGGGGACAGGAACTATGGCTACACCTTC
-	few	TRBV29-1	TRBJ1-2	CSVQQGRTGYTF	TGCAGCGTTCAACAGGGAAGGACGGGCTACACCTTC
TRBD1	-	TRBV2	TRBJ2-5	CASRGQGQETQYF	TGTGCCAGCAGAGGACAGGGGCAAGAGACCCAGTACTTC
TRBD1	few	TRBV15	TRBJ2-2	CATSRDRAGWELFF	TGTGCCACCAGCCGGGACAGGGCTGGCTGGGAGCTGTTTTTT
TRBD1	few	TRBV5-1	TRBJ2-7	CASSLGSPGGEQYF	TGCGCCAGCAGCTTGGGATCCCCAGGGGGCGAGCAGTACTTC
TRBD2	few	TRBV29-1	TRBJ2-3	CSVAGSGRGTDTQYF	TGCAGCGTTGCGGGGAGCGGGAGGGGCACAGATACGCAGTATTTT
TRBD1	-	TRBV7-9	TRBJ2-2	CASSPPGQGFTGELFF	TGTGCCAGCAGCCCACCGGGACAGGGATTCACCGGGGAGCTGTTTTTT
-	few	TRBV7-3	TRBJ2-6	CASRQGLTGANVLTF	TGTGCCAGCAGGCAGGGGTTAACTGGGGCCAACGTCCTGACTTTC
TRBD2	few	TRBV7-7	TRBJ2-1	CASSETPGLVSEQFF	TGTGCTAGCAGCGAGACTCCAGGACTAGTGAGTGAGCAGTTCTTC
TRBD2	-	TRBV18	TRBJ2-3	CASSPIAGPFTDTQYF	TGTGCCAGCTCACCTATAGCGGGACCTTTCACAGATACGCAGTATTTT
-	-	TRBV9	TRBJ2-3	CASSVATGNPSTDTQYF	TGTGCCAGCAGCGTAGCTACGGGGAACCCTAGCACAGATACGCAGTATTTT
TRBD2	-	TRBV7-2	TRBJ2-1	CASSSPSRGRAPYNEQFF	TGTGCCAGCAGCTCCCCGAGCCGCGGGAGGGCCCCCTACAATGAGCAGTTCTTC